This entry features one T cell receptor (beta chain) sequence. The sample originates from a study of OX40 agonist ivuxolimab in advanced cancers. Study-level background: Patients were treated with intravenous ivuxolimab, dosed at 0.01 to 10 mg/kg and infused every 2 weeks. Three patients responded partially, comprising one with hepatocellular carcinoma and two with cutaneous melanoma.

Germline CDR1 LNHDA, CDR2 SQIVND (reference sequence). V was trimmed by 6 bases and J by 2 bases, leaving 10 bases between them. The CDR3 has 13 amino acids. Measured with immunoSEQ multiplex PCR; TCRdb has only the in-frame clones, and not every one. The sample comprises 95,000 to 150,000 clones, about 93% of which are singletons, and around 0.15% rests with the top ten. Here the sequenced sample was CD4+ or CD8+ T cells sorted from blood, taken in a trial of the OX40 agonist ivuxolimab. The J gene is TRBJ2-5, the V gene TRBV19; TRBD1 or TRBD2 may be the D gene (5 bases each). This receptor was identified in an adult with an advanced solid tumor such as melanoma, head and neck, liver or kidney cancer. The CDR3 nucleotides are TGTGCCAGTAGGGGGACGCCGCAAGAGACCCAGTACTTC. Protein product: CASRGTPQETQYF.